This T cell receptor beta chain was found in a study of blood T cells in healthy people across ages. Study results and caveats: A conclusive naive versus antigen-experienced comparison was prevented by the unsorted PBMCs. Higher diversity, along with more naive CD4+ cells, distinguished long-lived donors from aged donors.

A single count supports this clonotype. Its matching antigen is unknown. With 5 bases removed from V and 7 bases from J, the gap between germline ends came to 23 bases. CDR1 and CDR2 (germline): SEHNR, FQNEAQ (reference sequence). CDR3 length: 16 residues. The second PCR ran about 6 to 11 cycles with a sample-barcoded 5' primer and J-beta primers. One entry per CDR3 protein results from TCRdb running MiXCR on the 5' RACE reads. The sample has approximately 850,000 distinct CDR3 sequences; 40% to 50% are singletons. The TCR comes from a man between 60 and 75 years old in good health. V is TRBV7-9 and J is TRBJ1-2, with D possibly TRBD1 on 5 matching bases. The sequenced sample was blood. CDR3 nucleotide sequence: TGTGCCAGCAGCGTACTCGGAGGGGCCCTGTGGGCTGGCTACACCTTC. It codes for CASSVLGGALWAGYTF.